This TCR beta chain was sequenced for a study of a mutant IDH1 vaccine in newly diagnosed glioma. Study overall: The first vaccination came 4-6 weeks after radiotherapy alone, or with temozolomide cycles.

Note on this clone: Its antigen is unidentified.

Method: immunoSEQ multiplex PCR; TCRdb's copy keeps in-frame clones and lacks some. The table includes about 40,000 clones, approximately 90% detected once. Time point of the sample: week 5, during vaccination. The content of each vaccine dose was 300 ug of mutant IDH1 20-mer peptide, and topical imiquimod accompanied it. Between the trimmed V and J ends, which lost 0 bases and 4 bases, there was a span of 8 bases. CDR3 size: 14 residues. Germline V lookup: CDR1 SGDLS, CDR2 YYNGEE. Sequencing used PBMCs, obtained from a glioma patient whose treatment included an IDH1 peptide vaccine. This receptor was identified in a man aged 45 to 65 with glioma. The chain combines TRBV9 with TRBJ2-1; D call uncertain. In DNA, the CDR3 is TGTGCCAGCAGCGTAGGAGGTCAATACAATGAGCAGTTCTTC. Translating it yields CASSVGGQYNEQFF. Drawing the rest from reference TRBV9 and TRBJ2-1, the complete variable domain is DSGVTQTPKHLITATGQRVTLRCSPRSGDLSVYWYQQSLDQGLQFLIQYYNGEERAKGNILERFSAQQFPDLHSELNLSSLELGDSALYFCASSVGGQYNEQFFGPGTRLTVL.